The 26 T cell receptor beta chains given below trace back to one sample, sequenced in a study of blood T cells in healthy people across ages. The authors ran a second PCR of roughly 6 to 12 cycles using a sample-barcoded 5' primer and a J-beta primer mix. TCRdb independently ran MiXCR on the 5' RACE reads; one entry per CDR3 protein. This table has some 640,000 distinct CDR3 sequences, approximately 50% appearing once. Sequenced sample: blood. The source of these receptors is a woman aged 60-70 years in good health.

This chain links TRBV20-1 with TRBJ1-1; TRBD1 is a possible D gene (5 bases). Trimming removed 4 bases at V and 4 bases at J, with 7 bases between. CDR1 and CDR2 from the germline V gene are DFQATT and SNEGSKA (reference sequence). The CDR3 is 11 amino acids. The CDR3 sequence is CSANGATEAFF. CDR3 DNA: TGCAGTGCTAACGGGGCCACTGAAGCTTTCTTT.

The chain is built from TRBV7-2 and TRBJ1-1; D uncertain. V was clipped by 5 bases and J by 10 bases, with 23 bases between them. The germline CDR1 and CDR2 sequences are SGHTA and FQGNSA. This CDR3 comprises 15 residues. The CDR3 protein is CASSPTRGPPQVAFF. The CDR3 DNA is TGTGCCAGCAGCCCCACTAGAGGACCCCCCCAGGTAGCTTTCTTT.

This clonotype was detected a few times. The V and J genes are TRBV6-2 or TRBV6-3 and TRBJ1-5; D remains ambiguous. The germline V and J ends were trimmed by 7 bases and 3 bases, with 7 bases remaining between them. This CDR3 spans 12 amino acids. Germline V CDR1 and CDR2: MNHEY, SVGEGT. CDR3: CASTLPNQPQHF. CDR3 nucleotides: TGTGCCAGCACCCTTCCCAATCAGCCCCAGCATTTT.

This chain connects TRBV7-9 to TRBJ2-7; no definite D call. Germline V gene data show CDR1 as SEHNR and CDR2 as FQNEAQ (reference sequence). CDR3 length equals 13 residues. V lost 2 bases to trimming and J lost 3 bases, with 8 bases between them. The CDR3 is CASSLTDVYEQYF. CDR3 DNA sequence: TGTGCCAGCAGCTTAACTGATGTCTACGAGCAGTACTTC.

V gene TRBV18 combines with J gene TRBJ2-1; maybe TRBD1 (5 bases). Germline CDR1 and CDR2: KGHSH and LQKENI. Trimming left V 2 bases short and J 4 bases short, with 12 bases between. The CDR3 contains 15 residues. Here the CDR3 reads CASSPSGITYNEQFF. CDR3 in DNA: TGTGCCAGCTCACCATCAGGGATCACGTACAATGAGCAGTTCTTC.

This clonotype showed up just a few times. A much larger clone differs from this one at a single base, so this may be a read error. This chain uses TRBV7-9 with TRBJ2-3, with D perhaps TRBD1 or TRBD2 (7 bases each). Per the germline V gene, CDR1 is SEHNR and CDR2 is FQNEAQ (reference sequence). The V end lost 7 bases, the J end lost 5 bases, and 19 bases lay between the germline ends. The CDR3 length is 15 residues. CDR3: CASTWDSGAGDTQYF. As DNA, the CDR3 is TGTGCCAGCACCTGGGACAGCGGGGCGGGAGATACGCAGTATTTT.

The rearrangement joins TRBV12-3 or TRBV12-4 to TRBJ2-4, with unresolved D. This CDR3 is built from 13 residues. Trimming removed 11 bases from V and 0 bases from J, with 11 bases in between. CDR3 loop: CAASEGAKNIQYF. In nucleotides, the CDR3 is TGTGCCGCCAGTGAAGGAGCCAAAAACATTCAGTACTTC.

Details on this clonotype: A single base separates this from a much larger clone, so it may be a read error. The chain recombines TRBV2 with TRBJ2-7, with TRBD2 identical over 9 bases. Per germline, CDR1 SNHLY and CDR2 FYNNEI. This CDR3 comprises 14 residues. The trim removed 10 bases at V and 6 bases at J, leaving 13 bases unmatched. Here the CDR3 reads CATNTVAGESEQYF. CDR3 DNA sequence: TGTGCCACCAATACCGTAGCGGGAGAAAGCGAGCAGTACTTC.

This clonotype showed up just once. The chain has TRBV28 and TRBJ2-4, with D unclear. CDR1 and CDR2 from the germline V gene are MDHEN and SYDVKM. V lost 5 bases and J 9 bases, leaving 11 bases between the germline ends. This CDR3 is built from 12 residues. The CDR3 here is CASSPDSTIQYF. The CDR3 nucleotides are TGTGCCAGCAGTCCCGACTCGACCATTCAGTACTTC. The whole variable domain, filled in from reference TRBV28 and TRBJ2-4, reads DVKVTQSSRYLVKRTGEKVFLECVQDMDHENMFWYRQDPGLGLRLIYFSYDVKMKEKGDIPEGYSVSREKKERFSLILESASTNQTSMYLCASSPDSTIQYFGAGTRLSVL.

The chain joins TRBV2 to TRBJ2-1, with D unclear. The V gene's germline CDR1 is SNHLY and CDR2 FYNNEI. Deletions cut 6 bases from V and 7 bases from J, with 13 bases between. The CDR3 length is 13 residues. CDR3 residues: CASRQLHWNEQFF. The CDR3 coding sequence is TGTGCCAGCAGACAGTTGCATTGGAATGAGCAGTTCTTC.

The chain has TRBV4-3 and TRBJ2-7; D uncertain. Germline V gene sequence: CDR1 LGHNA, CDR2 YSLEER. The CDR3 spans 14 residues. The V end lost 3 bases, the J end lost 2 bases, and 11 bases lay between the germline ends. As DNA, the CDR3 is TGCGCCAGCAGCCAGGAAGGACGGACCTACGAGCAGTACTTC. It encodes CASSQEGRTYEQYF.

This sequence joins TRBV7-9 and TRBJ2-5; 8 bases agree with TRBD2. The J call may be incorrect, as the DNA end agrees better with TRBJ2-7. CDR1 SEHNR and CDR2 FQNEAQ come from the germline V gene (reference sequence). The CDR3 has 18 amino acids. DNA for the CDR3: TGTGCCAGCAGCTCCACGGCCGTAGCGGGAATGGGTCCGGGCGAGCAGTACTTC. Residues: CASSSTAVAGMGPGEQYF.

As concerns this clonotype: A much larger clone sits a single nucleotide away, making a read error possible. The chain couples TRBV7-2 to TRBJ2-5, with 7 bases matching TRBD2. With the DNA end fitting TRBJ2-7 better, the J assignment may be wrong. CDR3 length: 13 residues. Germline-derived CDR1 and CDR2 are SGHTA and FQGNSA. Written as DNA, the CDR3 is TGTGCCAGCAGCACTAGCGTGCAACACGAGCAGTACTTC. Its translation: CASSTSVQHEQYF.

The CDR3 region is CVGAANEKLFF. The CDR3 coding sequence is TGCGTAGGAGCAGCTAATGAAAAACTGTTTTTT. J is TRBJ1-4 and V is TRBV20-1; unclear D gene. Germline V CDR1 and CDR2: DFQATT, SNEGSKA (reference sequence). The CDR3 has 11 amino acids.

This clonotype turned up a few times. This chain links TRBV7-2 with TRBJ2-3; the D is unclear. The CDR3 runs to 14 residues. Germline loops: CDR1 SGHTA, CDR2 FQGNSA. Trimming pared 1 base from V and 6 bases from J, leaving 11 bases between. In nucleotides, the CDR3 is TGTGCCAGCAGCTTAGACTCTTTCGCCGATACGCAGTATTTT. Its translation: CASSLDSFADTQYF. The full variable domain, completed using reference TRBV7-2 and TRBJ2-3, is GAGVSQSPSNKVTEKGKDVELRCDPISGHTALYWYRQSLGQGLEFLIYFQGNSAPDKSGLPSDRFSAERTGGSVSTLTIQRTQQEDSAVYLCASSLDSFADTQYFGPGTRLTVL.

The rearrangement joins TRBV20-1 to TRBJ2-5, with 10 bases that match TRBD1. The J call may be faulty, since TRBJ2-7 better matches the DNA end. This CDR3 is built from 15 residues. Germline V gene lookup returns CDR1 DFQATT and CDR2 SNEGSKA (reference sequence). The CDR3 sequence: CSASWPGQGIHEQYF. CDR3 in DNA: TGCAGTGCTAGTTGGCCGGGACAGGGGATCCACGAGCAGTACTTC.

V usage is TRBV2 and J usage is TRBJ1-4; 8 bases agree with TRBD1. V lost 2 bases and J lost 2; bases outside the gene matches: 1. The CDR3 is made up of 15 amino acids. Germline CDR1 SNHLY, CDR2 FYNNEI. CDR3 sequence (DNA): TGTGCCAGCAGTGAAAGACAGGGGACTAATGAAAAACTGTTTTTT. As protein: CASSERQGTNEKLFF.

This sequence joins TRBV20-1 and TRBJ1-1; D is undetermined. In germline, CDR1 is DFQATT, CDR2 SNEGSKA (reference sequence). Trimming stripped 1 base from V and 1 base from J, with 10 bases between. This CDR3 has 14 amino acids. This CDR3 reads CSARGLYGNTEAFF. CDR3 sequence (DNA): TGCAGTGCTAGAGGGCTATACGGGAACACTGAAGCTTTCTTT.

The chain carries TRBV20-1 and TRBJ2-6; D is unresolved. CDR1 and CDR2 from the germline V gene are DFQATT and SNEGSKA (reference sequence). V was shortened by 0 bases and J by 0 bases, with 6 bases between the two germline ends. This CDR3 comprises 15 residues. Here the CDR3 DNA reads TGCAGTGCTAGAGACCTGCGCTCTGGGGCCAACGTCCTGACTTTC. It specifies CSARDLRSGANVLTF.

CDR3 in DNA: TGTGCCAGCAGTTACAGACTAGCGGGGGCCGCAGAACTCCAAGAGACCCAGTACTTC. Protein: CASSYRLAGAAELQETQYF. This chain connects TRBV6-2 or TRBV6-3 to TRBJ2-5, with 12 bases aligning to TRBD2. Unmatched junction bases numbered 11, after V lost 2 bases and J lost 1 base. The germline CDR1 and CDR2 sequences are MNHEY and SVGEGT. The CDR3 covers 19 residues.

The CDR3 loop is CASSEGDGDAETQYF. Written as DNA, the CDR3 is TGTGCCAGCAGTGAGGGTGACGGGGACGCAGAGACCCAGTACTTC. This chain links TRBV2 with TRBJ2-7; D is perhaps TRBD1 or TRBD2 (5 bases each). The DNA matches TRBJ2-5 better at its end, which makes the J call doubtful. This CDR3 is built from 15 residues. CDR1 and CDR2 from the germline V gene are SNHLY and FYNNEI.

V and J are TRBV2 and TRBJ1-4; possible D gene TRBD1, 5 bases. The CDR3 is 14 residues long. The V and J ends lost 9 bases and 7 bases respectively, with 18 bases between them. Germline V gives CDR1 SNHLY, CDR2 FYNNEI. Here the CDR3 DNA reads TGTGCCAGTACCAGTTTGGGACGTCTTGAAAAACTGTTTTTT. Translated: CASTSLGRLEKLFF.

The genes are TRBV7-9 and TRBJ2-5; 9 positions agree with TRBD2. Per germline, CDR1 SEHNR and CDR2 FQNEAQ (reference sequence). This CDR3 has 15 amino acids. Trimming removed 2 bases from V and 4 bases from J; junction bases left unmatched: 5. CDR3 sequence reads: CASSLYSGRRETQYF. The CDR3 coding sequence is TGTGCCAGCAGCTTATACAGCGGGAGGCGAGAGACCCAGTACTTC.

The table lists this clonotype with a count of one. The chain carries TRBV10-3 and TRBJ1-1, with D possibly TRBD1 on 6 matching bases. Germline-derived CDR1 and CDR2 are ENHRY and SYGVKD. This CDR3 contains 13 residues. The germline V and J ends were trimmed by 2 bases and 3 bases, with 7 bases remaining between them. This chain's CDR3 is CAISERGDTEAFF. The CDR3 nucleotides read TGTGCCATCAGTGAGAGGGGGGACACTGAAGCTTTCTTT.

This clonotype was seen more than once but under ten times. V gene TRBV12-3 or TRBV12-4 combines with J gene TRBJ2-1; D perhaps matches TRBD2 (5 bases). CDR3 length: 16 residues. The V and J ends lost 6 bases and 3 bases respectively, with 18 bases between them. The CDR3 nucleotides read TGTGCCAGCAGCCCTTGGGTCGAGGGTCACTACAATGAGCAGTTCTTC. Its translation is CASSPWVEGHYNEQFF.

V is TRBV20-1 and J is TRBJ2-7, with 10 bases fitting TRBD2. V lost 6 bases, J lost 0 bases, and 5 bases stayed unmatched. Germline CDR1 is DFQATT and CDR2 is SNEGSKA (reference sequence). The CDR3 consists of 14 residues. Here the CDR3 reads CSATSGLSSYEQYF. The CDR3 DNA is TGCAGTGCGACTAGCGGGCTGAGCTCCTACGAGCAGTACTTC.